In its sample, the clone carrying this TCR beta chain was seen a few times. What it binds is unknown. Using its own MiXCR run on the reads, TCRdb lists one record per CDR3 protein. This table holds around 69,000 distinct CDR3 sequences, approximately 22% found once. This specimen comes from a study of T cell repertoires in cytomegalovirus infection. Study overall: Newly reported HLA-C-restricted and thoroughly characterized HLA-B-restricted CMV epitopes were employed.

The CDR3 runs 13 residues. Germline V gene data show CDR1 as MNHEY and CDR2 as SVGAGI. The germline V and J ends were trimmed by 2 bases and 3 bases, with 7 bases remaining between them. Study-wide findings and caveats: Summed public TCR beta family frequency identified CMV carriers bearing the relevant HLA. The ex vivo response was dominated by HLA-C-restricted CMV-specific TCR beta clonotypes.

The origin of this receptor is a human donor in good health (CMV status not recorded). Some clones in this sample may be carry-over from other donors' samples. V gene TRBV6-5 combines with J gene TRBJ1-2; D remains ambiguous. Material: CD8+ T cells from cultured PBMCs, obtained from culture after CMV antigen stimulation. This CDR3 reads CASSYGSYYGYTF. CDR3 bases: TGTGCCAGCAGTTACGGTTCTTACTATGGCTACACCTTC.